Presented here are 24 T cell receptor beta chains from one specimen sequenced in a study of OX40 agonist ivuxolimab in advanced cancers. Produced via immunoSEQ multiplex PCR; TCRdb's table is partial and in-frame only. The sample lists about 66,000 clones, roughly 86% seen once, with under 4.5% in the top ten. The material was CD4+ or CD8+ T cells sorted from blood, obtained in a trial of the OX40 agonist ivuxolimab. Receptors originate from an adult with an advanced solid tumor such as melanoma, head and neck, liver or kidney cancer.

This clone has only a few counts. The rearrangement links TRBV2 to TRBJ1-5; 8 nucleotides match TRBD1. Germline V lookup: CDR1 SNHLY, CDR2 FYNNEI. The junction had 4 bases not matched to a gene; V was cut back by 3 bases and J by 6 bases. The CDR3 covers 14 residues. The CDR3 sequence: CASSDWTGRQPQHF. CDR3 DNA: TGTGCCAGCAGTGACTGGACAGGGCGTCAGCCCCAGCATTTT. The complete variable domain, with remaining parts taken from reference TRBV2 and TRBJ1-5, reads EPEVTQTPSHQVTQMGQEVILRCVPISNHLYFYWYRQILGQKVEFLVSFYNNEISEKSEIFDDQFSVERPDGSNFTLKIRSTKLEDSAMYFCASSDWTGRQPQHFGDGTRLSIL.

The rearrangement links TRBV11-3 to TRBJ2-7, with 9 bases that match TRBD1. V lost 0 bases to trimming and J lost 0 bases; unmatched junction nucleotides: 3. Germline values: CDR1 SGHNT, CDR2 YENEEA. This CDR3 comprises 16 residues. The CDR3 here is CASSLDGTGSSYEQYF. In DNA form, the CDR3 reads TGTGCCAGCAGCTTAGATGGGACAGGGAGCTCCTACGAGCAGTACTTC.

This clone was counted a single time. J is TRBJ1-3 and V is TRBV6-1; D ambiguous. Germline-derived CDR1 and CDR2 are MNHNS and SASEGT. The V end lost 2 bases, the J end lost 0 bases, and 8 bases lay between the germline ends. CDR3 size: 15 residues. In nucleotides, the CDR3 is TGTGCCAGCAGTGAAAGGTCCGGCTCTGGAAACACCATATATTTT. It is translated as CASSERSGSGNTIYF.

The rearrangement links TRBV6-5 to TRBJ2-5; TRBD2 aligns across 7 bases. Germline V CDR1 and CDR2: MNHEY, SVGAGI. The CDR3 is made up of 11 amino acids. V lost 6 bases to trimming and J lost 5 bases; unmatched junction nucleotides: 0. CDR3 sequence (DNA): TGTGCCAGCAGGGGGGGGGAGACCCAGTACTTC. The encoded protein is CASRGGETQYF.

The chain uses TRBV18 and TRBJ1-1, with no clear D. Germline CDR1 reads KGHSH; CDR2 reads LQKENI. The V gene lost 3 bases and the J gene lost 0 bases, with 8 bases spanning the gap. The CDR3 is made up of 14 amino acids. The CDR3 sequence: CASSPVPVNTEAFF. The DNA for the CDR3 is TGTGCCAGCTCACCGGTCCCGGTGAACACTGAAGCTTTCTTT.

The V and J genes are TRBV4-3 and TRBJ1-1; D not resolved. Trimming cost V 1 base and J 4 bases, with 19 bases left between them. CDR1 is LGHNA, CDR2 YSLEER, per germline. There are 17 residues in the CDR3. In DNA form, the CDR3 reads TGCGCCAGCAGCCAAGTTTTAGTAAGAGGGATCGCCACTGAAGCTTTCTTT. Protein: CASSQVLVRGIATEAFF.

The chain joins TRBV11-2 to TRBJ2-7, with D possibly being TRBD1 (6 bases). Trimming cost V 11 bases and J 0 bases, with 11 bases left between them. Germline assignment: CDR1 SGHAT and CDR2 FQNNGV. The CDR3 contains 12 residues. For the CDR3, the DNA is TGTGCCGGCCGGGACAACTCCTACGAGCAGTACTTC. It specifies CAGRDNSYEQYF.

The chain recombines TRBV19 with TRBJ2-7; TRBD1 matches 10 bases. Germline V gene lookup returns CDR1 LNHDA and CDR2 SQIVND (reference sequence). The V segment lost 5 bases and the J segment 10 bases; nucleotides outside the gene matches: 14. There are 15 residues in the CDR3. The CDR3 sequence is CASSPTGTGVLPQYF. DNA of the CDR3: TGTGCCAGTAGTCCAACGGGGACAGGGGTCCTACCTCAGTACTTC.

V is TRBV2 and J is TRBJ2-1; TRBD1 aligns across 8 bases. The CDR3 is made up of 13 amino acids. The junction had 12 bases not matched to a gene; V was cut back by 5 bases and J by 15 bases. The germline V gene has CDR1 SNHLY and CDR2 FYNNEI. CDR3 bases: TGTGCCAGCAGTACTAACCGGGACAGGTCTTTGTTCTTC. This codes for CASSTNRDRSLFF.

In its sample, this clone was seen once. The chain links TRBV5-6 to TRBJ1-5; 8 bases map to TRBD1. This CDR3 contains 14 residues. Germline V gives CDR1 SGHDT, CDR2 YYEEEE. V shed 4 bases, J shed 4 bases, and the junction held 4 bases outside the gene matches. CDR3 in DNA: TGTGCCAGCAGCGCCGGGACAGGAAATCAGCCCCAGCATTTT. This codes for CASSAGTGNQPQHF.

The chain joins TRBV10-3 to TRBJ1-4; the D is unclear. CDR1 and CDR2 (germline): ENHRY, SYGVKD. CDR3 length: 14 amino acids. V lost 10 bases, J lost 3 bases, and 15 bases lay in between. In DNA, the CDR3 is TGTGCCACCATGCGGGGAGAACCTAATGAAAAACTGTTTTTT. Protein product: CATMRGEPNEKLFF.

The rearrangement links TRBV10-3 to TRBJ2-4, with D possibly being TRBD2 (6 bases). CDR3 length: 11 residues. Germline assignment: CDR1 ENHRY and CDR2 SYGVKD. Between the trimmed V and J ends, which lost 11 bases and 8 bases, there was a span of 13 bases. CDR3 sequence reads: CAAQGGDIQYF. The CDR3 bases are TGTGCCGCCCAAGGAGGGGACATTCAGTACTTC.

The chain couples TRBV4-1 to TRBJ2-1; D gene ambiguous. The CDR3 is made up of 14 amino acids. Per the germline V gene, CDR1 is MGHRA and CDR2 is YSYEKL. V gave up 3 bases and J gave up 3 bases, with 9 bases separating them. The CDR3 region has the DNA TGCGCCAGCAGCCAGGACGGTTTCTACAATGAGCAGTTCTTC. The encoded protein is CASSQDGFYNEQFF.

This clone occurred once. Additional DNA sequences in this sample encode the identical CDR3. The chain links TRBV15 to TRBJ2-2, with TRBD2 identical over 13 bases. This CDR3 has 16 residues. Germline V gene sequence: CDR1 LNHNV, CDR2 YYDKDF (reference sequence). With V trimmed by 3 bases and J by 4 bases, 2 bases remained unmatched. The CDR3 reads CATSRGLAGITGELFF. The CDR3 region has the DNA TGTGCCACCAGCAGGGGACTAGCGGGGATCACCGGGGAGCTGTTTTTT.

The CDR3, as DNA: TGTGCCAGCAGCCTGACAGGGATCGACACTGAAGCTTTCTTT. Translated, it gives CASSLTGIDTEAFF. V is TRBV9 and J is TRBJ1-1; 7 positions agree with TRBD1. This CDR3 has 14 amino acids. In germline, CDR1 is SGDLS, CDR2 YYNGEE. V gave up 4 bases and J gave up 3 bases; unmatched junction bases: 6.

This clone was counted a single time. The chain carries TRBV5-4 and TRBJ1-3, with TRBD1 as a possible D gene (5 bases). CDR1 SGHNT and CDR2 YYREEE come from the germline V gene (reference sequence). This CDR3 is 15 amino acids long. The V end lost 0 bases, the J end lost 0 bases, and 7 bases lay between the germline ends. The CDR3 region has the DNA TGTGCCAGCAGCTTGGCAGGGTACTCTGGAAACACCATATATTTT. Translating it yields CASSLAGYSGNTIYF.

The V call is TRBV28, the J call TRBJ2-3; TRBD2 aligns across 13 bases. The CDR3 is 15 amino acids. V lost 8 bases, J lost 1 base, and 3 bases stayed unmatched. Germline lookup yields CDR1 MDHEN and CDR2 SYDVKM. As DNA, the CDR3 is TGTGCCAGCCTCGGGACTAGCGGGGGCACAGATACGCAGTATTTT. Residues: CASLGTSGGTDTQYF.

J is TRBJ1-2 and V is TRBV28, with 7 bases identical to TRBD1. The length of the CDR3 is 15 residues. In germline, CDR1 is MDHEN, CDR2 SYDVKM. The J segment lost 5 bases and the V segment lost 2 bases, leaving 8 bases of the junction unmatched. The CDR3: CASSLEGTAGYGYTF. The CDR3 DNA is TGTGCCAGCAGTTTAGAAGGGACAGCAGGGTATGGCTACACCTTC.

For the CDR3, the DNA is TGTGCCAGCAGCTACCGGGAGGGCAAAAACATTCAGTACTTC. It specifies CASSYREGKNIQYF. This rearrangement joins TRBV7-2 to TRBJ2-4, with 8 bases matching TRBD2. The CDR3 is 14 residues long. Germline assignment: CDR1 SGHTA and CDR2 FQGNSA. V shed 4 bases, J shed 3 bases, and the junction held 2 bases outside the gene matches.

V and J are TRBV19 and TRBJ1-5; D not resolved. The germline V gene encodes CDR1 LNHDA and CDR2 SQIVND (reference sequence). The CDR3 extends over 12 amino acids. V was shortened by 3 bases and J by 4 bases, with 4 bases between the two germline ends. As DNA, the CDR3 is TGTGCCAGTAGTATCTATAATCAGCCCCAGCATTTT. Encoded protein: CASSIYNQPQHF.

This chain links TRBV7-3 with TRBJ2-3, with 10 bases that match TRBD2. Per germline, CDR1 SGHTA and CDR2 FQGTGA. The CDR3 runs to 16 residues. With 5 bases clipped from V and 2 bases from J, the junction kept 7 bases outside the gene matches. Here the CDR3 DNA reads TGTGCCAGCAGCCGTCGGACTAGCGGTTACACAGATACGCAGTATTTT. Amino acids: CASSRRTSGYTDTQYF.

This clone was detected only a few times. The V gene is TRBV5-5, the J gene TRBJ1-5; D is unresolved. V was shortened by 4 bases and J by 8 bases, with 13 bases between the two germline ends. The germline V gene encodes CDR1 SGHKS and CDR2 YYEKEE (reference sequence). This CDR3 is 13 amino acids long. CDR3 sequence reads: CASSPLPREPQHF. The DNA for the CDR3 is TGTGCCAGCAGCCCCTTGCCTCGGGAGCCCCAGCATTTT.

This clone was picked up one time. This chain joins TRBV2 and TRBJ2-5; D not certain. The CDR3 totals 11 residues. Germline values: CDR1 SNHLY, CDR2 FYNNEI. V lost 5 bases, J lost 5 bases, and 6 bases lay in between. The CDR3 reads CASSPEETQYF. The CDR3 coding sequence is TGTGCCAGCAGTCCAGAGGAGACCCAGTACTTC. The full variable domain, its missing parts supplied by reference TRBV2 and TRBJ2-5, is EPEVTQTPSHQVTQMGQEVILRCVPISNHLYFYWYRQILGQKVEFLVSFYNNEISEKSEIFDDQFSVERPDGSNFTLKIRSTKLEDSAMYFCASSPEETQYFGPGTRLLVL.

The J gene is TRBJ1-4, the V gene TRBV28, with no clear D. Germline CDR1 MDHEN, CDR2 SYDVKM. The CDR3 consists of 11 residues. The V end was cut by 7 bases, the J end by 4 bases, with 4 bases between. The CDR3 protein is CASINNEKLFF. The CDR3 DNA follows: TGTGCCAGCATTAATAATGAAAAACTGTTTTTT.